This entry lists 20 T cell receptor beta chains sequenced from one sample in a study of radiotherapy plus CTLA-4 blockade in lung cancer. Profiling relied on immunoSEQ multiplex PCR, and the TCRdb table lists in-frame clones only, not all of them. Of some 110,000 clones listed, 85% are singletons. The input for sequencing was peripheral blood, taken from a patient treated with radiotherapy plus ipilimumab. The receptors were sampled from a human donor with non-small cell lung cancer that progressed on radiotherapy plus ipilimumab. Some clones in this sample may be carry-over from other donors' samples.

This clone was seen once. The gene calls are TRBV6-5 and TRBJ1-4, with TRBD1 matching 8 bases. V gave up 6 bases and J gave up 7 bases; unmatched junction bases: 4. The CDR3 extends over 13 amino acids. Germline assignment: CDR1 MNHEY and CDR2 SVGAGI. CDR3 sequence: CASRAGQGEKLFF. The CDR3 bases are TGTGCCAGCAGGGCCGGACAGGGTGAAAAACTGTTTTTT.

This rearrangement joins TRBV15 to TRBJ1-3, with D tentatively TRBD1 (5 bases). This CDR3 contains 16 residues. Germline V lookup: CDR1 LNHNV, CDR2 YYDKDF (reference sequence). The V end was cut by 2 bases, the J end by 3 bases, with 14 bases between. CDR3 residues: CATSRHGGFVGNTIYF. CDR3 coding DNA: TGTGCCACCAGCAGACACGGGGGGTTCGTTGGAAACACCATATATTTT.

DNA of the CDR3: TGTGCCAGCAGTGAATGGGAGACAGCTAACTATGGCTACACCTTC. It encodes CASSEWETANYGYTF. The V gene is TRBV6-1, the J gene TRBJ1-2; TRBD1 is a possible D gene (5 bases). CDR1 is MNHNS and CDR2 is SASEGT in the germline V gene. There are 15 residues in the CDR3. Trimming removed 2 bases at V and 0 bases at J, with 10 bases between.

Of note for this clone: Within the sample, other DNA sequences also encode this same CDR3. The chain combines TRBV9 with TRBJ2-3; D gene unclear. The CDR3 extends over 15 amino acids. The ends were cut back, 0 bases at V and 2 bases at J, with 10 bases in the middle. Germline loops: CDR1 SGDLS, CDR2 YYNGEE. As DNA, the CDR3 is TGTGCCAGCAGCGTAGGGGGAACAAACACAGATACGCAGTATTTT. Protein sequence: CASSVGGTNTDTQYF.

V and J are TRBV7-3 and TRBJ1-1; possible D gene TRBD1, 5 bases. Germline V CDR1 and CDR2: SGHTA, FQGTGA. CDR3 length: 14 amino acids. Between the trimmed V and J ends, which lost 6 bases and 5 bases, there was a span of 16 bases. The DNA for the CDR3 is TGTGCCAGCAGTGTTGGGGGGTTAGGAACTGAAGCTTTCTTT. Protein sequence: CASSVGGLGTEAFF.

The rearrangement joins TRBV4-1 to TRBJ2-3; D not certain. CDR1 is MGHRA and CDR2 is YSYEKL in the germline V gene. The ends were cut back, 1 base at V and 6 bases at J, with 5 bases in the middle. This CDR3 comprises 12 residues. CDR3 in DNA: TGCGCCAGCAGCCAAGTGATGGATACGCAGTATTTT. This sequence encodes CASSQVMDTQYF.

This clone was detected only once. The chain has TRBV5-1 and TRBJ2-5, with 9 positions matching TRBD1. V shed 4 bases, J shed 5 bases, and the junction held 6 bases outside the gene matches. The CDR3 sequence is 14 residues long. Germline V gene data show CDR1 as SGHRS and CDR2 as YFSETQ. The CDR3 loop is CASSPGQGGETQYF. In DNA form, the CDR3 reads TGCGCCAGCAGCCCGGGACAGGGAGGGGAGACCCAGTACTTC.

As DNA, the CDR3 is TGTGCCAGCAGCTTAGTAGGGTCCCCGGGGGGGTCACCCCTCCACTTT. The encoded protein is CASSLVGSPGGSPLHF. This rearrangement joins TRBV7-2 to TRBJ1-6; tentative D call: TRBD1 (5 bases). Trimming stripped 1 base from V and 10 bases from J, with 17 bases between. The CDR3 has 16 residues. CDR1 is SGHTA, CDR2 FQGNSA, per germline.

The chain couples TRBV12-5 to TRBJ1-5; D uncertain. V was pared by 2 bases and J by 4 bases, with 6 bases between. CDR3 length equals 13 residues. Germline values: CDR1 LGHNT, CDR2 FRNRAP. Written as DNA, the CDR3 is TGTGCTAGTGGTTTGAGGGATAATCAGCCCCAGCATTTT. Residues: CASGLRDNQPQHF.

This clone was seen only once. CDR3: CASSRGGTNTGELFF. The CDR3 region has the DNA TGTGCCAGCAGCCGCGGGGGTACGAACACCGGGGAGCTGTTTTTT. This chain uses TRBV7-2 with TRBJ2-2; the match to TRBD2 covers 7 bases. Germline V gene lookup returns CDR1 SGHTA and CDR2 FQGNSA. The CDR3 runs 15 residues. Unmatched junction bases numbered 3, after V lost 5 bases and J lost 0 bases.

This chain connects TRBV5-1 to TRBJ1-3; no reliable D call. The CDR3 is 13 amino acids. Germline CDR1 reads SGHRS; CDR2 reads YFSETQ. V was trimmed by 4 bases and J by 0 bases, leaving 5 bases between them. As DNA, the CDR3 is TGCGCCAGCAGCCTTGACTCTGGAAACACCATATATTTT. This codes for CASSLDSGNTIYF.

This rearrangement joins TRBV5-1 to TRBJ1-5; D may be TRBD1 (6 bases). The CDR3 totals 15 residues. V shed 3 bases and J shed 3 bases, with 13 bases lying between them. CDR1 and CDR2 (germline): SGHRS, YFSETQ. The CDR3, as DNA: TGCGCCAGCAGCTCGGGAGCAGGGGACAATCAGCCCCAGCATTTT. It specifies CASSSGAGDNQPQHF.

V gene TRBV28 combines with J gene TRBJ2-7; no clear D gene. V lost 3 bases and J 6 bases, leaving 15 bases between the germline ends. Germline CDR1 and CDR2: MDHEN and SYDVKM. This CDR3 contains 14 residues. CDR3: CASSLALGRFEQYF. In nucleotides, the CDR3 is TGTGCCAGCAGTTTGGCCCTCGGAAGGTTCGAGCAGTACTTC.

The V call is TRBV7-2, the J call TRBJ1-5, with unresolved D. The CDR3 spans 12 residues. Germline CDR1 SGHTA, CDR2 FQGNSA. The V end was cut by 1 base, the J end by 5 bases, with 3 bases between. The CDR3 DNA sequence: TGTGCCAGCAGCTTAGTAGATCAGCCCCAGCATTTT. Protein product: CASSLVDQPQHF.

The gene calls are TRBV4-3 and TRBJ2-2; D gene ambiguous. There are 14 residues in the CDR3. V was trimmed by 5 bases and J by 4 bases, leaving 11 bases between them. CDR1 is LGHNA, CDR2 YSLEER, per germline. The CDR3 here is CASSVSHLTGELFF. CDR3 in DNA: TGCGCCAGCAGCGTAAGCCACCTCACCGGGGAGCTGTTTTTT.

This clone has a handful of counts. The chain has TRBV6-6 and TRBJ1-5; D is unclear. The CDR3 loop spans 14 amino acids. Trimming took 5 bases from V and 5 from J, leaving 13 bases between them. The germline V gene has CDR1 MNHNY and CDR2 SVGAGI (reference sequence). In DNA form, the CDR3 reads TGTGCCAGCAGTCCAACAGTAAACTATCAGCCCCAGCATTTT. This encodes CASSPTVNYQPQHF.

This rearrangement joins TRBV5-6 to TRBJ1-5; no reliable D call. V shed 2 bases and J shed 4 bases, with 13 bases lying between them. The CDR3 has 15 residues. Germline V gene lookup returns CDR1 SGHDT and CDR2 YYEEEE. CDR3 sequence reads: CASSFFGLVNQPQHF. The DNA for the CDR3 is TGTGCCAGCAGCTTTTTCGGACTGGTAAATCAGCCCCAGCATTTT.

This CDR3 is CASTTDSLYGYTF. The CDR3 DNA reads as TGTGCCTCAACGACGGACAGCCTCTATGGCTACACCTTC. The chain carries TRBV30 and TRBJ1-2; D is possibly TRBD1 (6 bases). V gave up 7 bases and J gave up 4 bases, with 16 bases separating them. The CDR3 runs to 13 residues. CDR1 and CDR2 from the germline V gene are GTSNPN and SVGIG (reference sequence).

The CDR3 spells CASSPDSFSGNTIYF. DNA of the CDR3: TGTGCCAGCTCCCCCGACAGTTTCTCTGGAAACACCATATATTTT. This rearrangement joins TRBV18 to TRBJ1-3; tentatively, D is TRBD1 (5 bases). Trimming left V 6 bases short and J 0 bases short, with 12 bases between. Germline loops: CDR1 KGHSH, CDR2 LQKENI. The CDR3 contains 15 residues.

The chain couples TRBV30 to TRBJ1-5; D perhaps matches TRBD1 (6 bases). Germline loops: CDR1 GTSNPN, CDR2 SVGIG (reference sequence). Between the trimmed V and J ends, which lost 3 bases and 1 base, there was a span of 7 bases. The CDR3 loop spans 13 amino acids. CDR3 loop: CAWSGQSNQPQHF. The CDR3 bases are TGTGCCTGGAGCGGACAGAGCAATCAGCCCCAGCATTTT.